This T cell receptor beta chain is drawn from a study of cytomegalovirus exposure and HLA in healthy donors. Repertoires were generated with immunoSEQ multiplex PCR, while TCRdb's copy carries only in-frame clones and drops some. The sample includes 330,000 or so clones, about nine tenths of them seen just once. The donors were members of the validation cohort comprising over 90 subjects, separate from the approximately 670-subject first cohort. The germline V gene has CDR1 WSHSY and CDR2 SAAADI. The CDR3 length is 13 residues. Trimming pared 6 bases from V and 6 bases from J, leaving 14 bases between.

Sequencing input: PBMCs. This receptor was identified in a young woman in good health and CMV-seronegative. The gene calls are TRBV10-2 and TRBJ1-2; D might be TRBD1 (6 bases). The CDR3: CASRVQGPHGYTF. The CDR3 DNA reads TGCGCCAGCAGAGTACAGGGACCTCATGGCTACACCTTC.